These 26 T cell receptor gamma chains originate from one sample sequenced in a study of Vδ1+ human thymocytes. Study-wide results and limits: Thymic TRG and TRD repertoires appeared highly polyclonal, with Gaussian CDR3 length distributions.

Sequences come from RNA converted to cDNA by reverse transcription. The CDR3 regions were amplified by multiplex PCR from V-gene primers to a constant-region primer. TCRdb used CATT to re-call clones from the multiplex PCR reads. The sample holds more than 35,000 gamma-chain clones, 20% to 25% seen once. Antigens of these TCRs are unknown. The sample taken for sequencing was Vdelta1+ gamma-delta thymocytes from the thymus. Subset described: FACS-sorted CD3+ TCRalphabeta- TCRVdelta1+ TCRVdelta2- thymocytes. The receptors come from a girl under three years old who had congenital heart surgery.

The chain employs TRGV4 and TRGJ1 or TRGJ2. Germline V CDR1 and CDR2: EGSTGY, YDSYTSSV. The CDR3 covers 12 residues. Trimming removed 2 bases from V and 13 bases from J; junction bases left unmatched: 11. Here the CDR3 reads CATWDEFGLKLF. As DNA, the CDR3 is TGTGCCACCTGGGATGAATTCGGGCTTAAACTCTTT.

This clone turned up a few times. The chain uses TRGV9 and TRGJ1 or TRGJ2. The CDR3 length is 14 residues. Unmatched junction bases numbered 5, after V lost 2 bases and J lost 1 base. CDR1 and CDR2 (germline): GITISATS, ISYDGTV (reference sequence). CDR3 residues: CALWEGVNYYKKLF. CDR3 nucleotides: TGTGCCTTGTGGGAGGGAGTAAATTATTATAAGAAACTCTTT.

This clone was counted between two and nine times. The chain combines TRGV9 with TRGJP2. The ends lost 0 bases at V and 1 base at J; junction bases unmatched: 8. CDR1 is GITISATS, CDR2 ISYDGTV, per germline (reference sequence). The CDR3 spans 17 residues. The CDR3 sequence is CALWEVHGGSSDWIKTF. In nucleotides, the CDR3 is TGTGCCTTGTGGGAGGTGCACGGGGGTAGTAGTGATTGGATCAAGACGTTT.

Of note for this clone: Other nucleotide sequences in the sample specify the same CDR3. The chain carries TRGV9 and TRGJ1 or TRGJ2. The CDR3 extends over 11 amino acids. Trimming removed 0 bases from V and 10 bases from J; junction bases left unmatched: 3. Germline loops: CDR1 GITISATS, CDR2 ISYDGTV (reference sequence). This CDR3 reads CALWEVDKKLF. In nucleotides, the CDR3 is TGTGCCTTGTGGGAGGTGGACAAGAAACTCTTT.

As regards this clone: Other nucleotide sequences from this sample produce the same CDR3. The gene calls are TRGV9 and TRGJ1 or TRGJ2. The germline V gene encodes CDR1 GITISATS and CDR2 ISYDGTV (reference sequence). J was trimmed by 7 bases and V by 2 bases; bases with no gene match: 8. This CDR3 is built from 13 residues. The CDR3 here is CALWEARYYKKLF. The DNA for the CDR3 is TGTGCCTTGTGGGAGGCCCGATACTATAAGAAACTCTTT.

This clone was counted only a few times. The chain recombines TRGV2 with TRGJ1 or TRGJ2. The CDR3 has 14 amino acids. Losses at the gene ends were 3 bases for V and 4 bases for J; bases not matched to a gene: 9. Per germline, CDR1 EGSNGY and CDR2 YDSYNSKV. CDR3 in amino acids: CATWDTSHYYKKLF. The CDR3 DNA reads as TGTGCCACCTGGGACACCTCGCACTATTATAAGAAACTCTTT.

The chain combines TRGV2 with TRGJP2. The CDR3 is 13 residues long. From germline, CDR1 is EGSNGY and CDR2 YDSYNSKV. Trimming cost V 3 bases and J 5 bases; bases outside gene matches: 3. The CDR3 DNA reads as TGTGCCACCTGGGACCACAGTGATTGGATCAAGACGTTT. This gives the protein CATWDHSDWIKTF.

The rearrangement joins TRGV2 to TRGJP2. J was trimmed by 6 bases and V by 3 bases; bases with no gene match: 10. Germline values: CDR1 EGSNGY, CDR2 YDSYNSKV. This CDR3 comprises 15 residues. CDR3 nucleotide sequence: TGTGCCACCTGGGACCTGCTTAACGGTGATTGGATCAAGACGTTT. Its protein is CATWDLLNGDWIKTF.

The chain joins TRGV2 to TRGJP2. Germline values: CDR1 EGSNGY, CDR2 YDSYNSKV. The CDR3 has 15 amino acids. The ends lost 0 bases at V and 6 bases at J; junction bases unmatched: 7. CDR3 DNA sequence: TGTGCCACCTGGGACGGGCGGTGTTGTGATTGGATCAAGACGTTT. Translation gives CATWDGRCCDWIKTF.

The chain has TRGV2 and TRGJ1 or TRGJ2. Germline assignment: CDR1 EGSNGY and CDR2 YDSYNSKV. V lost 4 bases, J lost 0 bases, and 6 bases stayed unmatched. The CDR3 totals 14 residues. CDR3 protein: CATWESGNYYKKLF. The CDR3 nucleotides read TGTGCCACCTGGGAATCGGGGAATTATTATAAGAAACTCTTT.

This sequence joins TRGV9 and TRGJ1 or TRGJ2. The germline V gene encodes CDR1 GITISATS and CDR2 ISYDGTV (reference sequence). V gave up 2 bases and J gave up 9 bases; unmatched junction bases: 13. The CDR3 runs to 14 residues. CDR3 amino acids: CALWEASHGRKKLF. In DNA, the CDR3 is TGTGCCTTGTGGGAGGCCTCCCATGGACGTAAGAAACTCTTT.

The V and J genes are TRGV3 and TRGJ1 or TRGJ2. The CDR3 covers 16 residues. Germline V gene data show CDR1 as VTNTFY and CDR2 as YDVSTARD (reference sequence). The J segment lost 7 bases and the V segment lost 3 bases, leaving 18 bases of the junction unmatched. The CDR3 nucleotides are TGTGCCACCTGGGACGAATCACCCCCGCATTCCTATAAGAAACTCTTT. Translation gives CATWDESPPHSYKKLF.

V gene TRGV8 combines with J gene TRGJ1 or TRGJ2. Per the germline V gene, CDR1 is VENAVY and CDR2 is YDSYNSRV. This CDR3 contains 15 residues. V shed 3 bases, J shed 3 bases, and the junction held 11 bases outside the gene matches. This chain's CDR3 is CATWDGHNPYYKKLF. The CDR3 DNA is TGTGCCACCTGGGATGGACACAATCCTTATTATAAGAAACTCTTT.

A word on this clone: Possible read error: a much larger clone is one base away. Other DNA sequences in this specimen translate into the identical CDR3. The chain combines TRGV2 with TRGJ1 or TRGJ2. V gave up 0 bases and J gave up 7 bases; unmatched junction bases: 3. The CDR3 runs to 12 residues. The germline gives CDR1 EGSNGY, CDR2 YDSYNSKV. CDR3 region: CATWDGNYKKLF. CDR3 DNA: TGTGCCACCTGGGACGGGAACTATAAGAAACTCTTT.

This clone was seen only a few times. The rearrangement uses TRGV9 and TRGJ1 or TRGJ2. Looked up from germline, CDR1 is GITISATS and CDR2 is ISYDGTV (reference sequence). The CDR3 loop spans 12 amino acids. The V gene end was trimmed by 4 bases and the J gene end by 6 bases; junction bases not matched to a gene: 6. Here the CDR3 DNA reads TGTGCCTTGTGGGAACAGCCTTATAAGAAACTCTTT. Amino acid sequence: CALWEQPYKKLF.

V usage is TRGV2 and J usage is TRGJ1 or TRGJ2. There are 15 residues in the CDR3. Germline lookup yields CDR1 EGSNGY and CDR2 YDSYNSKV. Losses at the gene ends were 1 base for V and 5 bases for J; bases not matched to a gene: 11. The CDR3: CATWDGPISHYKKLF. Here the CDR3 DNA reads TGTGCCACCTGGGACGGTCCGATTTCTCATTATAAGAAACTCTTT.

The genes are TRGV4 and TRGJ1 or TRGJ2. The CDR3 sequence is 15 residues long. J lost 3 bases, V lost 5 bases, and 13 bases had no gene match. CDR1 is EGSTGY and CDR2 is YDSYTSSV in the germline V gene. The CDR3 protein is CATWAKDRTYYKKLF. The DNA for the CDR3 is TGTGCCACCTGGGCCAAAGATAGAACTTATTATAAGAAACTCTTT.

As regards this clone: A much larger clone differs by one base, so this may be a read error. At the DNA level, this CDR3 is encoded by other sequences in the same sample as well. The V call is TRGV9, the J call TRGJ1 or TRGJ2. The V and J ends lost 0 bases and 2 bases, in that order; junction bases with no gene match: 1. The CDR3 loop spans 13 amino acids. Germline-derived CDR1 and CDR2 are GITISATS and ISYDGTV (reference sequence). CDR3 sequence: CALWEVYYYKKLF. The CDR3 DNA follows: TGTGCCTTGTGGGAGGTGTATTATTATAAGAAACTCTTT.

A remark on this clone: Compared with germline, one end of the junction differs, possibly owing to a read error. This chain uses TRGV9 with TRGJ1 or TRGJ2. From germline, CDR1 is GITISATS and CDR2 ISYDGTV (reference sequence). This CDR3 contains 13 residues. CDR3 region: CALWEENYHKKLF. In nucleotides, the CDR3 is TGTGCCTTGTGGGAAGAAAATTATCATAAGAAACTCTTT.

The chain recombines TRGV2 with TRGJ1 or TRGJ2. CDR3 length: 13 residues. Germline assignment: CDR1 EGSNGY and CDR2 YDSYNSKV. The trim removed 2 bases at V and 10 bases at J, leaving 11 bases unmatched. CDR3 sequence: CATWDERLPKKLF. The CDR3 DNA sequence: TGTGCCACCTGGGACGAACGACTGCCGAAGAAACTCTTT.

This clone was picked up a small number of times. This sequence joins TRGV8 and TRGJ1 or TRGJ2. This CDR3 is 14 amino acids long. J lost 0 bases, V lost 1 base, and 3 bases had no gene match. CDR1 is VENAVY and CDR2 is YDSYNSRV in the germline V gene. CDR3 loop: CATWDRGNYYKKLF. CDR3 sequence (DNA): TGTGCCACCTGGGATAGAGGGAATTATTATAAGAAACTCTTT.

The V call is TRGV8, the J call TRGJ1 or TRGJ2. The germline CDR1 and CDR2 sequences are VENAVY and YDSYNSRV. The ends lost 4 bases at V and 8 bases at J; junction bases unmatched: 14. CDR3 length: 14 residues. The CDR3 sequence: CATWDWPPANKKLF. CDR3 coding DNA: TGTGCCACCTGGGACTGGCCCCCCGCGAATAAGAAACTCTTT.

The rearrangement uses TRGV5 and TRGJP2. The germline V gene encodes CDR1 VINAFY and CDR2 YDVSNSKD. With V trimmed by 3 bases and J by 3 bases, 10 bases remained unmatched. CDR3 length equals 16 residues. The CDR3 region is CATWDGGGGSDWIKTF. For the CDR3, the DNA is TGTGCCACCTGGGACGGAGGGGGCGGTAGTGATTGGATCAAGACGTTT.

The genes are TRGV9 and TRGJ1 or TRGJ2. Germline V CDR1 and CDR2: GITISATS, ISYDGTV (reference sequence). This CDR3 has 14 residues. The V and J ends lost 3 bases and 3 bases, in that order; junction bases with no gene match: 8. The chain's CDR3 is CALWEPPPYYKKLF. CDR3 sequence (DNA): TGTGCCTTGTGGGAGCCTCCCCCTTATTATAAGAAACTCTTT.

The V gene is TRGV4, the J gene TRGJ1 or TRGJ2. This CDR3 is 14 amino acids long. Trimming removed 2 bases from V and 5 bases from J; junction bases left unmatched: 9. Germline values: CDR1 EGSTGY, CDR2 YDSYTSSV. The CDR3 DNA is TGTGCCACCTGGGATGAAGGAGTTGATTATAAGAAACTCTTT. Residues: CATWDEGVDYKKLF.

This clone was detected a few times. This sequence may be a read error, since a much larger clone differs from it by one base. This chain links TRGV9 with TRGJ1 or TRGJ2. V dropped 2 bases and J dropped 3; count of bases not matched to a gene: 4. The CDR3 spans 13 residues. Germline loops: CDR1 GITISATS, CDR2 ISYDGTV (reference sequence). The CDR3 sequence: CALWEEPYYKKLF. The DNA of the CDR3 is TGTGCCTTGTGGGAGGAGCCTTATTATAAGAAACTCTTT.